One sample yielded the 30 T cell receptor beta chains listed below, sequenced in a study of cytomegalovirus exposure and HLA in healthy donors (dated by TCRdb to about 2017). Preparation of the library involved the immunoSEQ multiplex PCR assay. A mixture of 60 forward primers for TCR Vbeta segments and 13 reverse primers for TCR Jbeta segments was used in the multiplex PCR. What TCRdb holds here is the immuneACCESS table cut down to in-frame rearrangements. Part of the clones is not present; checked against another copy, under half of the missing clones reflect an unresolved V gene, and the others are unexplained. This sample is represented by about 130,000 clones; roughly 84% of them were singletons. The ten largest clones represent 1.5% to 2% of the sample. The sequenced material came from PBMCs. The source is a boy under 18 in good health and CMV-seronegative.

This sequence joins TRBV19 and TRBJ1-1, with a weak D call TRBD1 (5 bases). The length of the CDR3 is 13 residues. Germline CDR1 LNHDA, CDR2 SQIVND (reference sequence). The V end was cut by 7 bases, the J end by 7 bases, with 16 bases between. The CDR3 sequence: CASTAGNYGEAFF. CDR3 nucleotide sequence: TGTGCCAGTACCGCAGGGAATTACGGTGAAGCTTTCTTT.

The chain links TRBV5-1 to TRBJ1-2; D unresolved. Per germline, CDR1 SGHRS and CDR2 YFSETQ. The V end was cut by 4 bases, the J end by 0 bases, with 7 bases between. The CDR3 totals 13 residues. CDR3 loop: CASSNGPNYGYTF. The CDR3 DNA sequence: TGCGCCAGCAGCAACGGTCCTAACTATGGCTACACCTTC.

The chain has TRBV7-6 and TRBJ2-7; the match to TRBD2 covers 7 bases. The CDR3 runs to 17 residues. Trimming cost V 2 bases and J 1 base; bases outside gene matches: 11. Per germline, CDR1 SGHVS and CDR2 FNYEAQ. In nucleotides, the CDR3 is TGTGCCAGCAGCTTACGGGTAGCGGGCGACCCGTCCTACGAGCAGTACTTC. Its protein is CASSLRVAGDPSYEQYF.

This chain links TRBV27 with TRBJ2-5; 15 bases fit TRBD2. There are 15 residues in the CDR3. V trimming: 4 bases; J trimming: 7 bases; junction bases outside the gene matches: 4. Germline assignment: CDR1 MNHEY and CDR2 SMNVEV (reference sequence). The CDR3 is CASSSGTSGRPTQYF. CDR3 coding DNA: TGTGCCAGCAGTTCAGGGACTAGCGGGAGGCCGACCCAGTACTTC.

V gene TRBV7-3 combines with J gene TRBJ2-3; tentatively, D is TRBD2 (7 bases). The CDR3 has 14 residues. The V end lost 5 bases, the J end lost 5 bases, and 14 bases lay between the germline ends. Germline values: CDR1 SGHTA, CDR2 FQGTGA. CDR3 nucleotides: TGTGCCAGCAGCAATAGGGGGGGAGGAGATACGCAGTATTTT. This sequence encodes CASSNRGGGDTQYF.

This clone was observed a few times. The chain uses TRBV7-9 and TRBJ1-6, with D perhaps matching TRBD1 (5 bases). The CDR3 is 14 amino acids. Germline V gene data show CDR1 as SEHNR and CDR2 as FQNEAQ (reference sequence). Trimming removed 2 bases at V and 7 bases at J, with 9 bases between. For the CDR3, the DNA is TGTGCCAGCAGCTTATCCCAGGGAAATTCACCCCTCCACTTT. Its translation is CASSLSQGNSPLHF. The full variable domain, rest sourced from reference TRBV7-9 and TRBJ1-6, is DTGVSQNPRHKITKRGQNVTFRCDPISEHNRLYWYRQTLGQGPEFLTYFQNEAQLEKSRLLSDRFSAERPKGSFSTLEIQRTEQGDSAMYLCASSLSQGNSPLHFGNGTRLTVT.

The chain joins TRBV27 to TRBJ2-3; D is perhaps TRBD2 (6 bases). CDR1 and CDR2 from the germline V gene are MNHEY and SMNVEV (reference sequence). The V end lost 1 base, the J end lost 3 bases, and 14 bases lay between the germline ends. CDR3 length: 16 amino acids. CDR3 sequence: CASSLLRAGWTDTQYF. Here the CDR3 DNA reads TGTGCCAGCAGTTTATTGAGGGCGGGATGGACAGATACGCAGTATTTT.

The chain uses TRBV7-9 and TRBJ1-1; D remains unclear. The CDR3 is 13 amino acids. Germline V gene data show CDR1 as SEHNR and CDR2 as FQNEAQ (reference sequence). V gave up 9 bases and J gave up 0 bases, with 11 bases separating them. This CDR3 is CASPAGMNTEAFF. The CDR3 DNA is TGTGCCAGTCCGGCCGGGATGAACACTGAAGCTTTCTTT.

This chain joins TRBV7-2 and TRBJ1-5, with TRBD1 as a possible D gene (6 bases). V lost 1 base and J 9 bases, leaving 16 bases between the germline ends. Germline V gene lookup returns CDR1 SGHTA and CDR2 FQGNSA. The CDR3 covers 15 residues. As DNA, the CDR3 is TGTGCCAGCAGCTTAGGAATCGGCAGGGGAAGGCCCCAGCATTTT. It translates to CASSLGIGRGRPQHF.

This clone showed up just once. The genes are TRBV11-2 and TRBJ2-1; possible D gene TRBD1, 6 bases. The CDR3 consists of 13 residues. Germline V CDR1 and CDR2: SGHAT, FQNNGV. Trimming removed 0 bases at V and 8 bases at J, with 8 bases between. The CDR3 spells CASSLEAGDEQFF. The CDR3 region has the DNA TGTGCCAGCAGCTTAGAAGCAGGGGATGAGCAGTTCTTC.

This rearrangement joins TRBV5-1 to TRBJ2-5, with 7 bases fitting TRBD2. The V gene's germline CDR1 is SGHRS and CDR2 YFSETQ. J gave up 5 bases and V 0 bases, and 7 bases lay outside the gene matches. CDR3 length: 15 residues. CDR3 coding DNA: TGCGCCAGCAGCTTGGTTCCCAGGGAGGGGGAGACCCAGTACTTC. This gives the protein CASSLVPREGETQYF. The full variable domain, in which reference TRBV5-1 and TRBJ2-5 provide the parts outside the CDR3, is KAGVTQTPRYLIKTRGQQVTLSCSPISGHRSVSWYQQTPGQGLQFLFEYFSETQRNKGNFPGRFSGRQFSNSRSEMNVSTLELGDSALYLCASSLVPREGETQYFGPGTRLLVL.

V is TRBV7-3 and J is TRBJ2-7; 9 bases line up with TRBD1. The CDR3 contains 15 residues. CDR1 is SGHTA and CDR2 is FQGTGA in the germline V gene. The junction had 6 bases not matched to a gene; V was cut back by 2 bases and J by 4 bases. This CDR3 reads CASSLSGTGLYEQYF. CDR3 coding DNA: TGTGCCAGCAGCTTATCCGGGACAGGGCTTTACGAGCAGTACTTC.

The rearrangement joins TRBV10-3 to TRBJ2-7; weak D call: TRBD1 (5 bases). The germline V and J ends were trimmed by 6 bases and 4 bases, with 13 bases remaining between them. Germline V CDR1 and CDR2: ENHRY, SYGVKD. The CDR3 consists of 13 residues. As DNA, the CDR3 is TGTGCCATCAGACCCTTGACAGAGTACGAGCAGTACTTC. Encoded protein: CAIRPLTEYEQYF.

This chain connects TRBV5-1 to TRBJ2-2; D is unresolved. The CDR3 is made up of 15 amino acids. From germline, CDR1 is SGHRS and CDR2 YFSETQ. The V gene lost 0 bases and the J gene lost 0 bases, with 6 bases spanning the gap. The CDR3 spells CASSLVRSNTGELFF. The CDR3 nucleotides are TGCGCCAGCAGCTTGGTTCGTTCGAACACCGGGGAGCTGTTTTTT.

The genes are TRBV19 and TRBJ2-7; tentatively, D is TRBD2 (6 bases). From germline, CDR1 is LNHDA and CDR2 SQIVND (reference sequence). CDR3 length equals 14 residues. Deletions cut 5 bases from V and 4 bases from J, with 15 bases between. The chain's CDR3 is CASSPRGSPYEQYF. The CDR3 nucleotides read TGTGCCAGTAGTCCGCGGGGCAGTCCATACGAGCAGTACTTC.

This sequence joins TRBV10-3 and TRBJ2-7, with D hard to call. The CDR3 loop spans 13 amino acids. CDR1 ENHRY and CDR2 SYGVKD come from the germline V gene. V lost 5 bases and J lost 0, with 8 bases in between. The CDR3 DNA reads TGTGCCATCAGTTTACCGGGCTCCTACGAGCAGTACTTC. Translated: CAISLPGSYEQYF.

This chain connects TRBV27 to TRBJ1-2; possible D gene TRBD1, 5 bases. The CDR3 extends over 12 amino acids. V shed 5 bases and J shed 4 bases, with 8 bases lying between them. The germline gives CDR1 MNHEY, CDR2 SMNVEV (reference sequence). In nucleotides, the CDR3 is TGTGCCAGCAGTCCCACAGGCTATGGCTACACCTTC. This translates into CASSPTGYGYTF.

The V call is TRBV21-1, the J call TRBJ1-3; the table's D call of TRBD1 was not tested on the DNA. TRBV21-1 corresponds to a pseudogene. The CDR3 length is 16 residues. The DNA of the CDR3 is TGTGCCAGCAGCAAATTGGCCAGAAAATCTGGAAACACCATATATTTT. Translating it yields CASSKLARKSGNTIYF.

Remarks on this clone: Within the sample, other DNA sequences also encode this same CDR3. Here the CDR3 DNA reads TGCAGTGCTAGCGTAAACACTGAAGCTTTCTTT. Its translation is CSASVNTEAFF. The chain links TRBV20-1 to TRBJ1-1; no reliable D call. The germline gives CDR1 DFQATT, CDR2 SNEGSKA (reference sequence). V was cut by 3 bases and J by 2 bases, with 4 bases left in between. The CDR3 consists of 11 residues.

The chain is built from TRBV27 and TRBJ1-1, with no clear D. Germline CDR1 MNHEY, CDR2 SMNVEV (reference sequence). V gave up 8 bases and J gave up 4 bases, with 11 bases separating them. This CDR3 has 12 residues. CDR3 coding DNA: TGTGCCAGCGGCTTGCGGGGCACTGAAGCTTTCTTT. Amino acids: CASGLRGTEAFF.

The chain is built from TRBV5-1 and TRBJ1-3; tentative D call: TRBD1 (6 bases). Trimming pared 1 base from V and 1 base from J, leaving 15 bases between. From germline, CDR1 is SGHRS and CDR2 YFSETQ. The length of the CDR3 is 17 residues. The DNA of the CDR3 is TGCGCCAGCAGCTTGACCCACAGGGCGCAGTCTGGAAACACCATATATTTT. Protein product: CASSLTHRAQSGNTIYF.

This chain links TRBV19 with TRBJ1-2, with no clear D. V was cut by 1 base and J by 4 bases, with 22 bases left in between. Looked up from germline, CDR1 is LNHDA and CDR2 is SQIVND (reference sequence). The CDR3 spans 18 residues. In DNA, the CDR3 is TGTGCCAGTAGTATAGGTCAAGGAGTAAGACGGAACCCCTATGGCTACACCTTC. It is translated as CASSIGQGVRRNPYGYTF. The variable domain in full, with the rest retrieved from reference TRBV19 and TRBJ1-2, is DGGITQSPKYLFRKEGQNVTLSCEQNLNHDAMYWYRQDPGQGLRLIYYSQIVNDFQKGDIAEGYSVSREKKESFPLTVTSAQKNPTAFYLCASSIGQGVRRNPYGYTFGSGTRLTVV.

The chain is built from TRBV9 and TRBJ2-1; D is unclear. The CDR3 runs 16 residues. V lost 0 bases and J lost 0, with 10 bases in between. Germline V lookup: CDR1 SGDLS, CDR2 YYNGEE. Here the CDR3 DNA reads TGTGCCAGCAGCGTAGATCAGGCCTACTCCTACAATGAGCAGTTCTTC. Translating it yields CASSVDQAYSYNEQFF.

J is TRBJ1-5 and V is TRBV6-1; 9 nucleotides match TRBD1. The CDR3 has 15 amino acids. Germline V lookup: CDR1 MNHNS, CDR2 SASEGT. J was trimmed by 5 bases and V by 4 bases; bases with no gene match: 6. The CDR3 sequence: CASSVITGGYQPQHF. DNA for the CDR3: TGTGCCAGCAGTGTTATAACAGGGGGCTATCAGCCCCAGCATTTT.

The rearrangement links TRBV27 to TRBJ2-7; D is unclear. CDR1 and CDR2 from the germline V gene are MNHEY and SMNVEV (reference sequence). The CDR3 spans 12 residues. V gave up 7 bases and J gave up 6 bases, with 13 bases separating them. In nucleotides, the CDR3 is TGTGCCAGCACTGGCTTTGCTGGCGAGCAGTACTTC. Its protein product is CASTGFAGEQYF.

This clone was seen just once. The chain joins TRBV9 to TRBJ2-7; D remains unclear. The V gene lost 0 bases and the J gene lost 7 bases, with 8 bases spanning the gap. Looked up from germline, CDR1 is SGDLS and CDR2 is YYNGEE. This CDR3 is built from 12 residues. The CDR3 is CASSVDGFEQYF. As DNA, the CDR3 is TGTGCCAGCAGCGTAGACGGTTTTGAGCAGTACTTC.

The chain employs TRBV5-3 and TRBJ2-7; 10 bases line up with TRBD2. TRBV5-3 is given ORF status, its function remaining uncertain. J lost 5 bases, V lost 3 bases, and 17 bases had no gene match. This CDR3 is built from 18 residues. CDR3 loop: CARSCRQCASGSKDEQYF. CDR3 nucleotide sequence: TGTGCCAGAAGCTGCCGACAGTGTGCTAGCGGGAGTAAAGACGAGCAGTACTTC.

The chain employs TRBV7-9 and TRBJ1-3; D might be TRBD1 (6 bases). Looked up from germline, CDR1 is SEHNR and CDR2 is FQNEAQ (reference sequence). CDR3 length: 15 residues. V was trimmed by 4 bases and J by 0 bases, leaving 10 bases between them. As DNA, the CDR3 is TGTGCCAGCAGCTCCCCGGACAGCTCTGGAAACACCATATATTTT. It specifies CASSSPDSSGNTIYF.

This sequence joins TRBV7-2 and TRBJ2-2; TRBD1 aligns across 10 bases. The CDR3 sequence is 17 residues long. CDR1 is SGHTA, CDR2 FQGNSA, per germline. With V trimmed by 5 bases and J by 7 bases, 13 bases remained unmatched. This chain's CDR3 is CASSPRPGQGIHGELFF. DNA for the CDR3: TGTGCCAGCAGCCCCAGACCGGGACAGGGGATCCACGGGGAGCTGTTTTTT.

The chain recombines TRBV27 with TRBJ1-2; 11 bases are a match to TRBD1. CDR1 and CDR2 (germline): MNHEY, SMNVEV (reference sequence). Unmatched junction bases numbered 5, after V lost 6 bases and J lost 5 bases. The CDR3 extends over 14 amino acids. The CDR3 nucleotides are TGTGCCAGCAGGGGACAGGGGGGGGTTTATGGCTACACCTTC. It is translated as CASRGQGGVYGYTF.